A single sample is the source of the 8 T cell receptor beta chains below, sequenced in a study of T cell changes during pregnancy in multiple sclerosis. Sequenced by immunoSEQ multiplex PCR; TCRdb stores in-frame clones only, minus some. The sample contains tens of thousands of clones, around 90% of which appear only once. The material was peripheral blood, obtained in the second trimester of pregnancy. Every receptor here comes from a female donor with multiple sclerosis, enrolled in a pregnancy study.

V usage is TRBV29-1 and J usage is TRBJ1-2, with 7 bases aligning to TRBD1. The germline V gene encodes CDR1 SQVTM and CDR2 ANQGSEA. V shed 7 bases and J 6 bases; nucleotides not matched to a gene: 14. The CDR3 runs 14 residues. The CDR3 DNA reads TGCAGCGCCACACAGGGGACATGGTTGGATGGCTACACCTTC. It yields the protein CSATQGTWLDGYTF.

The CDR3 here is CAWRRQDTDTQYF. CDR3 sequence (DNA): TGTGCCTGGAGAAGACAGGACACAGATACGCAGTATTTT. The chain has TRBV30 and TRBJ2-3; D is perhaps TRBD1 (6 bases). The CDR3 is 13 residues long. The germline V and J ends were trimmed by 3 bases and 2 bases, with 9 bases remaining between them. Germline loops: CDR1 GTSNPN, CDR2 SVGIG (reference sequence).

The V and J genes are TRBV6-4 and TRBJ1-1; TRBD1 might be the D (5 bases). This CDR3 spans 13 amino acids. V was pared by 3 bases and J by 5 bases, with 10 bases between. Germline assignment: CDR1 MRHNA and CDR2 SNTAGT. The CDR3 coding sequence is TGTGCCAGCAGTGAGCAGGGCAGTACTGAAGCTTTCTTT. Its translation is CASSEQGSTEAFF.

This rearrangement joins TRBV5-4 to TRBJ1-2; 8 positions agree with TRBD1. Germline assignment: CDR1 SGHNT and CDR2 YYREEE (reference sequence). Losses at the gene ends were 3 bases for V and 2 bases for J; bases not matched to a gene: 12. CDR3 length equals 17 residues. The CDR3 sequence: CASSSRTGYFLNYGYTF. DNA of the CDR3: TGTGCCAGCAGCTCGAGGACAGGGTACTTTCTAAACTATGGCTACACCTTC.

The rearrangement joins TRBV19 to TRBJ1-2; TRBD1 aligns across 9 bases. Germline loops: CDR1 LNHDA, CDR2 SQIVND (reference sequence). CDR3 length equals 14 residues. The V and J ends lost 3 bases and 8 bases, in that order; junction bases with no gene match: 7. The CDR3 nucleotides are TGTGCCAGTAGTATCACAGGGGGCTCGCGGGGCTACACCTTC. Translated, it gives CASSITGGSRGYTF.

The CDR3 DNA reads TGTGCCAGCAGCCAAGGTGGGGGCGTCGGGGAGCTGTTTTTT. Encoded protein: CASSQGGGVGELFF. The chain combines TRBV4-2 with TRBJ2-2, with D tentatively TRBD1 (6 bases). This CDR3 has 14 amino acids. Germline values: CDR1 LGHNA, CDR2 YNFKEQ. V lost 1 base, J lost 7 bases, and 10 bases lay in between.

The rearrangement joins TRBV14 to TRBJ1-2, with TRBD1 matching 7 bases. This CDR3 spans 15 amino acids. The germline gives CDR1 SGHDN, CDR2 FVKESK. J gave up 8 bases and V 4 bases, and 13 bases lay outside the gene matches. CDR3 DNA: TGTGCCAGCAGCCCATACCCAGACAGGGTACTCGGCTACACCTTC. Its translation is CASSPYPDRVLGYTF.

This sequence joins TRBV28 and TRBJ1-6; 7 bases line up with TRBD1. The CDR3 consists of 12 residues. Germline CDR1 is MDHEN and CDR2 is SYDVKM. The V and J ends lost 5 bases and 14 bases, in that order; junction bases with no gene match: 6. The chain's CDR3 is CASSRQGLTLHF. For the CDR3, the DNA is TGTGCCAGCAGTCGACAGGGTCTGACCCTCCACTTT.